A single sample gave rise to the 25 T cell receptor beta chains below, sequenced in a study of blood T cell repertoires in COVID-19. Sequencing was performed with immunoSEQ multiplex PCR; in TCRdb, only in-frame clones are kept and a portion is missing. The table shows fewer than 120,000 clones, with over 65% occurring only once. The sample was peripheral blood. These receptors were obtained from a woman aged 80 or over with acute or convalescent COVID-19.

The chain links TRBV7-2 to TRBJ2-5, with 12 bases fitting TRBD2. With 2 bases clipped from V and 4 bases from J, the junction kept 5 bases outside the gene matches. Germline V lookup: CDR1 SGHTA, CDR2 FQGNSA. The CDR3 has 16 amino acids. In DNA form, the CDR3 reads TGTGCCAGCAGCTTACGGCTAGCGGGAGGGCTAGAGACCCAGTACTTC. Translated, it gives CASSLRLAGGLETQYF.

This clone was detected many times. The chain links TRBV12-3 or TRBV12-4 to TRBJ2-7, with TRBD1 matching over 9 bases. The V gene end was trimmed by 6 bases and the J gene end by 4 bases; junction bases not matched to a gene: 4. This CDR3 comprises 13 residues. The CDR3 loop reads CASSRTGAYEQYF. Here the CDR3 DNA reads TGTGCCAGCAGCCGGACAGGGGCTTACGAGCAGTACTTC.

V gene TRBV3-1 (or the pseudogene TRBV3-2) combines with J gene TRBJ1-2; D remains unclear. In germline, CDR1 is LGHDT, CDR2 YNNKEL (reference sequence). The CDR3 sequence is 12 residues long. Trimming left V 6 bases short and J 4 bases short, with 9 bases between. CDR3 region: CASRDWVYGYTF. CDR3 DNA: TGTGCCAGCAGGGACTGGGTCTATGGCTACACCTTC.

V gene TRBV29-1 combines with J gene TRBJ1-1, with 8 bases identical to TRBD1. This CDR3 has 13 residues. V shed 5 bases, J shed 2 bases, and the junction held 4 bases outside the gene matches. From germline, CDR1 is SQVTM and CDR2 ANQGSEA. This CDR3 is CSVTGTGNTEAFF. CDR3 DNA sequence: TGCAGCGTTACCGGGACAGGTAACACTGAAGCTTTCTTT.

CDR3 sequence (DNA): TGCGCCAGCAGTGCGGACCAGGGGGGGACCCAGTACTTC. This codes for CASSADQGGTQYF. V usage is TRBV10-1 and J usage is TRBJ2-5, with TRBD1 as a possible D gene (7 bases). The germline gives CDR1 WNHNN, CDR2 SYGVQD (reference sequence). This CDR3 is 13 amino acids long. Trimming took off 4 bases at V and 7 bases at J, with 13 bases between the two ends.

The chain combines TRBV19 with TRBJ2-7, with 8 bases identical to TRBD1. The CDR3 length is 14 residues. Unmatched junction bases numbered 5, after V lost 4 bases and J lost 3 bases. Germline lookup yields CDR1 LNHDA and CDR2 SQIVND (reference sequence). This CDR3 is CASSKQGGYYEQYF. The CDR3 DNA follows: TGTGCCAGTAGTAAACAGGGGGGATACTACGAGCAGTACTTC.

CDR3 sequence (DNA): TGTGCCAGCAGCTTAGGGGCACAGGGCGGTCAGCCCCAGCATTTT. It encodes CASSLGAQGGQPQHF. V usage is TRBV7-8 and J usage is TRBJ1-5, with TRBD1 as a possible D gene (6 bases). Germline V gene sequence: CDR1 SGHVS, CDR2 FQNEAQ. Trimming took 1 base from V and 6 from J, leaving 13 bases between them. The CDR3 loop spans 15 amino acids.

The rearrangement joins TRBV6-5 to TRBJ1-3, with 8 bases lining up with TRBD1. Unmatched junction bases numbered 3, after V lost 0 bases and J lost 2 bases. The germline V gene encodes CDR1 MNHEY and CDR2 SVGAGI. CDR3 length: 16 amino acids. CDR3 protein: CASSYSVTGAGNTIYF. The CDR3 bases are TGTGCCAGCAGTTACTCAGTGACAGGGGCTGGAAACACCATATATTTT.

The rearrangement uses TRBV25-1 and TRBJ1-1; TRBD1 aligns across 11 bases. Losses at the gene ends were 3 bases for V and 4 bases for J; bases not matched to a gene: 10. The CDR3 runs to 17 residues. Per germline, CDR1 MGHDK and CDR2 SYGVNS. The CDR3 loop is CASSDIRGTGGGTEAFF. For the CDR3, the DNA is TGTGCCAGCAGTGATATTCGCGGGACAGGGGGGGGCACTGAAGCTTTCTTT.

This clone appeared once. The V gene is TRBV5-6, the J gene TRBJ2-7, with TRBD1 matching over 8 bases. The junction had 10 bases not matched to a gene; V was cut back by 5 bases and J by 9 bases. The CDR3 consists of 13 residues. Germline CDR1 is SGHDT and CDR2 is YYEEEE. The CDR3: CASSEDRVDGQYF. The DNA for the CDR3 is TGTGCCAGCAGTGAGGACAGGGTAGATGGGCAGTACTTC.

This chain uses TRBV30 with TRBJ1-1; D ambiguous. The CDR3 spans 11 residues. The ends were cut back, 0 bases at V and 6 bases at J, with 5 bases in the middle. Germline CDR1 reads GTSNPN; CDR2 reads SVGIG (reference sequence). CDR3 in amino acids: CAWSVLAEAFF. In nucleotides, the CDR3 is TGTGCCTGGAGTGTCCTCGCTGAAGCTTTCTTT.

The rearrangement uses TRBV6-2 or TRBV6-3 and TRBJ2-1; 10 bases map to TRBD2. This CDR3 has 19 amino acids. The V gene's germline CDR1 is MNHEY and CDR2 SVGEGT. The J segment lost 5 bases and the V segment lost 4 bases, leaving 17 bases of the junction unmatched. CDR3 sequence reads: CASSSGTVTGTSVNNEQFF. The CDR3 bases are TGTGCCAGCAGTTCCGGGACAGTTACCGGGACTAGCGTTAACAATGAGCAGTTCTTC.

V usage is TRBV4-2 and J usage is TRBJ1-3, with TRBD1 identical over 7 bases. Unmatched junction bases numbered 16, after V lost 4 bases and J lost 7 bases. This CDR3 is built from 17 residues. Germline CDR1 is LGHNA and CDR2 is YNFKEQ. CDR3 sequence: CASSPGQLTNQGNTIYF. As DNA, the CDR3 is TGTGCCAGCAGCCCGGGACAGCTAACAAACCAAGGGAACACCATATATTTT.

J is TRBJ1-3 and V is TRBV4-3; D unclear. Per the germline V gene, CDR1 is LGHNA and CDR2 is YSLEER. This CDR3 has 18 amino acids. The ends were cut back, 0 bases at V and 2 bases at J, with 17 bases in the middle. CDR3 in amino acids: CASSQELVEGYTGNTIYF. The CDR3 DNA reads TGCGCCAGCAGCCAAGAACTTGTGGAGGGTTATACTGGAAACACCATATATTTT.

The V gene is TRBV7-2, the J gene TRBJ2-3; no clear D. This CDR3 has 14 residues. The V and J ends lost 6 bases and 0 bases respectively, with 10 bases between them. Looked up from germline, CDR1 is SGHTA and CDR2 is FQGNSA. The CDR3 nucleotides are TGTGCCAGCAGTACGAGGTACAGCACAGATACGCAGTATTTT. Amino acid sequence: CASSTRYSTDTQYF.

The chain uses TRBV11-2 and TRBJ2-5; TRBD1 matches 8 bases. V shed 3 bases and J 4 bases; nucleotides not matched to a gene: 7. The CDR3 runs to 15 residues. CDR1 and CDR2 from the germline V gene are SGHAT and FQNNGV. In DNA, the CDR3 is TGTGCCAGCAGCTTCAGGACAGGGCTTCTAGAGACCCAGTACTTC. Protein sequence: CASSFRTGLLETQYF.

The chain uses TRBV27 and TRBJ2-7, with 15 bases lining up with TRBD2. Germline CDR1 reads MNHEY; CDR2 reads SMNVEV (reference sequence). Trimming removed 2 bases from V and 6 bases from J; junction bases left unmatched: 17. CDR3 length equals 20 residues. In DNA, the CDR3 is TGTGCCAGCAGTTTACCCGCTTGGACTAGCGGGGGGGCCTCGTCGCGCGAGCAGTACTTC. This gives the protein CASSLPAWTSGGASSREQYF.

This chain connects TRBV4-1 to TRBJ2-2; TRBD1 matches at 9 bases. The CDR3 has 17 amino acids. CDR1 and CDR2 from the germline V gene are MGHRA and YSYEKL. Trimming cost V 0 bases and J 7 bases; bases outside gene matches: 9. The CDR3 reads CASSQDAGTGLVGELFF. The CDR3 DNA follows: TGCGCCAGCAGCCAAGATGCCGGGACAGGGTTAGTCGGGGAGCTGTTTTTT.

This chain connects TRBV19 to TRBJ2-2, with D possibly matching TRBD1 (5 bases). Per the germline V gene, CDR1 is LNHDA and CDR2 is SQIVND (reference sequence). V was shortened by 3 bases and J by 3 bases, with 11 bases between the two germline ends. There are 15 residues in the CDR3. CDR3 bases: TGTGCCAGTAGTATGCCCGACAGCTACACCGGGGAGCTGTTTTTT. Protein product: CASSMPDSYTGELFF.

The rearrangement joins TRBV5-4 to TRBJ2-7; 9 bases map to TRBD1. Germline V CDR1 and CDR2: SGHNT, YYREEE (reference sequence). V dropped 5 bases and J dropped 2; count of bases not matched to a gene: 5. CDR3 length: 14 residues. DNA of the CDR3: TGTGCCAGCAGGCCGGACAGGGGAGCCTACGAGCAGTACTTC. It codes for CASRPDRGAYEQYF. The full variable domain, completed using reference TRBV5-4 and TRBJ2-7, is ETGVTQSPTHLIKTRGQQVTLRCSSQSGHNTVSWYQQALGQGPQFIFQYYREEENGRGNFPPRFSGLQFPNYSSELNVNALELDDSALYLCASRPDRGAYEQYFGPGTRLTVT.

The chain has TRBV20-1 and TRBJ1-2, with 8 bases fitting TRBD1. The CDR3 spans 13 residues. The V segment lost 3 bases and the J segment 7 bases; nucleotides outside the gene matches: 7. Looked up from germline, CDR1 is DFQATT and CDR2 is SNEGSKA (reference sequence). Here the CDR3 reads CSASQGQGSGYTF. The DNA for the CDR3 is TGCAGTGCTAGTCAAGGACAGGGCTCTGGCTACACCTTC.

This chain connects TRBV6-5 to TRBJ1-2, with 9 bases that match TRBD1. CDR1 MNHEY and CDR2 SVGAGI come from the germline V gene. The CDR3 totals 14 residues. V lost 6 bases and J lost 4; bases outside the gene matches: 6. The CDR3 nucleotides are TGTGCCAGCAGGCCACAGGGGGCCAGCTATGGCTACACCTTC. Its translation: CASRPQGASYGYTF.

The gene calls are TRBV3-1 (or the pseudogene TRBV3-2) and TRBJ2-5; 15 bases line up with TRBD2. The junction had 8 bases not matched to a gene; V was cut back by 4 bases and J by 5 bases. The CDR3 length is 17 residues. Germline V gives CDR1 LGHDT, CDR2 YNNKEL (reference sequence). Written as DNA, the CDR3 is TGTGCCAGCAGCCTAGGGACTAGCGGGAGGCCGGGGGAGACCCAGTACTTC. Protein product: CASSLGTSGRPGETQYF.

V and J are TRBV3-1 (or the pseudogene TRBV3-2) and TRBJ2-7; D may be TRBD2 (6 bases). Trimming removed 1 base from V and 6 bases from J, with 13 bases in between. This CDR3 has 14 residues. Germline assignment: CDR1 LGHDT and CDR2 YNNKEL (reference sequence). CDR3 DNA sequence: TGTGCCAGCAGCCAAGCAGGGACTTGGCGCGAGCAGTACTTC. Encoded protein: CASSQAGTWREQYF.

V and J are TRBV9 and TRBJ1-1; D is perhaps TRBD1 (6 bases). The CDR3 is made up of 13 amino acids. Between the trimmed V and J ends, which lost 3 bases and 5 bases, there was a span of 11 bases. From germline, CDR1 is SGDLS and CDR2 YYNGEE. CDR3 DNA: TGTGCCAGCAGCGACAGGGTCGGGACTGAAGCTTTCTTT. Protein sequence: CASSDRVGTEAFF.